The 23 T cell receptor beta chains given below trace back to one sample, sequenced in a study of identifying expanded T cells in peripheral blood. Sequencing used immunoSEQ multiplex PCR; TCRdb keeps in-frame clones, though not all of them. The sample contains about 85,000 clones, about 91% of which appear only once. The sequenced sample consisted of blood. The receptor set was obtained from a person aged 18-69 years in good health.

This clone was counted between two and nine times. The chain has TRBV4-3 and TRBJ2-2, with D unclear. The CDR3 runs to 15 residues. Trimming shortened V by 0 bases and J by 1 base, and 6 bases separated the two germline ends. CDR1 and CDR2 (germline): LGHNA, YSLEER. CDR3 bases: TGCGCCAGCAGCCAAGAGAGAATGAACACCGGGGAGCTGTTTTTT. This encodes CASSQERMNTGELFF.

A note on this clone: Other DNA sequences from this sample encode an identical CDR3 as well. The V gene is TRBV5-1, the J gene TRBJ2-7, with D perhaps TRBD2 (6 bases). The CDR3 runs to 11 residues. In germline, CDR1 is SGHRS, CDR2 YFSETQ. V lost 5 bases to trimming and J lost 4 bases, with 7 bases between them. CDR3 region: CASRGGYEQYF. The CDR3 DNA reads TGCGCCAGCAGGGGGGGTTACGAGCAGTACTTC. Filled out from reference TRBV5-1 and TRBJ2-7, the complete variable domain reads KAGVTQTPRYLIKTRGQQVTLSCSPISGHRSVSWYQQTPGQGLQFLFEYFSETQRNKGNFPGRFSGRQFSNSRSEMNVSTLELGDSALYLCASRGGYEQYFGPGTRLTVT.

The V and J genes are TRBV6-5 and TRBJ2-3; D uncertain. The CDR3 is 13 amino acids. Looked up from germline, CDR1 is MNHEY and CDR2 is SVGAGI. Trimming left V 11 bases short and J 2 bases short, with 14 bases between. The CDR3 DNA is TGTGCCCACTCCGGCATCCCCACAGATACGCAGTATTTT. Encoded protein: CAHSGIPTDTQYF.

The chain recombines TRBV9 with TRBJ2-2; D unclear. The CDR3 contains 13 residues. V shed 1 base and J shed 0 bases, with 1 base lying between them. The germline V gene encodes CDR1 SGDLS and CDR2 YYNGEE. CDR3 sequence: CASSVSNTGELFF. CDR3 coding DNA: TGTGCCAGCAGCGTATCGAACACCGGGGAGCTGTTTTTT.

The rearrangement uses TRBV7-3 and TRBJ2-1; 13 nucleotides match TRBD2. Trimming removed 5 bases from V and 10 bases from J; junction bases left unmatched: 8. The length of the CDR3 is 15 residues. Germline V gives CDR1 SGHTA, CDR2 FQGTGA. As DNA, the CDR3 is TGTGCCAGCAGCCCAGGACTAGCGGGAGTAGAAGAGCAGTTCTTC. This translates into CASSPGLAGVEEQFF.

This sequence joins TRBV21-1 and TRBJ1-5. TRBV21-1 is listed as a pseudogene. This CDR3 contains 14 residues. For the CDR3, the DNA is TGTGCCAGCAGCAAAGAGCCAGCCGATCAGCCCCAGCATTTT. Its protein product is CASSKEPADQPQHF.

The chain recombines TRBV5-8 with TRBJ1-1; no clear D. Germline CDR1 is SGHTS and CDR2 is YDEGEE. The V gene lost 0 bases and the J gene lost 3 bases, with 6 bases spanning the gap. There are 13 residues in the CDR3. The CDR3 loop is CASSLVSYTEAFF. The CDR3 DNA is TGTGCCAGCAGCTTGGTGAGTTACACTGAAGCTTTCTTT.

The V gene is TRBV5-4, the J gene TRBJ2-5; unclear D gene. The CDR3 is 15 amino acids. In germline, CDR1 is SGHNT, CDR2 YYREEE (reference sequence). Trimming shortened V by 0 bases and J by 3 bases, and 12 bases separated the two germline ends. CDR3 sequence reads: CASSLAGRSEETQYF. The DNA of the CDR3 is TGTGCCAGCAGCTTGGCCGGCAGGAGCGAAGAGACCCAGTACTTC.

The rearrangement links TRBV4-1 to TRBJ1-2, with 8 nucleotides matching TRBD1. The CDR3 extends over 16 amino acids. In germline, CDR1 is MGHRA, CDR2 YSYEKL. The ends lost 0 bases at V and 4 bases at J; junction bases unmatched: 7. DNA of the CDR3: TGCGCCAGCAGCCAAGACCAGGGGGCAGGCGGCTATGGCTACACCTTC. Its protein is CASSQDQGAGGYGYTF.

The chain recombines TRBV7-2 with TRBJ1-1, with D uncertain. There are 13 residues in the CDR3. Trimming shortened V by 5 bases and J by 3 bases, and 10 bases separated the two germline ends. CDR1 and CDR2 from the germline V gene are SGHTA and FQGNSA. The CDR3 coding sequence is TGTGCCAGCAGCATGTCTAGAGACACTGAAGCTTTCTTT. Translated: CASSMSRDTEAFF.

J is TRBJ1-1 and V is TRBV10-3; 8 bases are shared with TRBD1. Trimming at V came to 6 bases and at J to 5 bases, leaving 2 bases not matched to a gene. Per germline, CDR1 ENHRY and CDR2 SYGVKD. This CDR3 contains 12 residues. The CDR3 protein is CAISDRGTEAFF. The CDR3 nucleotides read TGTGCCATCAGCGACAGGGGTACTGAAGCTTTCTTT.

This clone appeared once. V gene TRBV6-1 combines with J gene TRBJ1-5; perhaps TRBD1 as D (5 bases). Trimming pared 4 bases from V and 1 base from J, leaving 17 bases between. Germline V gene lookup returns CDR1 MNHNS and CDR2 SASEGT. CDR3 length equals 17 residues. The CDR3 nucleotides read TGTGCCAGCAGTGGCCCCCCCCTCGACAGCAGCAATCAGCCCCAGCATTTT. Protein sequence: CASSGPPLDSSNQPQHF.

This chain uses TRBV7-2 with TRBJ1-5; perhaps TRBD1 as D (6 bases). V lost 2 bases and J 3 bases, leaving 14 bases between the germline ends. Germline V gene sequence: CDR1 SGHTA, CDR2 FQGNSA. The CDR3 is 16 amino acids. This CDR3 is CASSLFWTASNQPQHF. The CDR3 nucleotides are TGTGCCAGCAGCTTATTTTGGACAGCCTCCAATCAGCCCCAGCATTTT. Variable domain in full (rest from reference TRBV7-2 and TRBJ1-5): GAGVSQSPSNKVTEKGKDVELRCDPISGHTALYWYRQSLGQGLEFLIYFQGNSAPDKSGLPSDRFSAERTGGSVSTLTIQRTQQEDSAVYLCASSLFWTASNQPQHFGDGTRLSIL.

The chain employs TRBV5-1 and TRBJ2-5; the D is unclear. This CDR3 contains 13 residues. Trimming took off 0 bases at V and 4 bases at J, with 7 bases between the two ends. Germline CDR1 is SGHRS and CDR2 is YFSETQ. CDR3 DNA sequence: TGCGCCAGCAGCTTGGTTTTTGGAGAGACCCAGTACTTC. This encodes CASSLVFGETQYF. Based on the CDR3 plus reference TRBV5-1 and TRBJ2-5, the full variable domain is KAGVTQTPRYLIKTRGQQVTLSCSPISGHRSVSWYQQTPGQGLQFLFEYFSETQRNKGNFPGRFSGRQFSNSRSEMNVSTLELGDSALYLCASSLVFGETQYFGPGTRLLVL.

V gene TRBV13 combines with J gene TRBJ2-4, with 8 bases that match TRBD2. The trim removed 5 bases at V and 13 bases at J, leaving 7 bases unmatched. This CDR3 is 12 amino acids long. Looked up from germline, CDR1 is PRHDT and CDR2 is FYEKMQ (reference sequence). The CDR3 DNA reads TGTGCCAGCAGCCCCCGTAGCGGGAAACAGTACTTC. It specifies CASSPRSGKQYF.

This sequence joins TRBV7-2 and TRBJ2-7; no reliable D call. In germline, CDR1 is SGHTA, CDR2 FQGNSA. The CDR3 runs to 13 residues. Trimming removed 1 base from V and 3 bases from J, with 7 bases in between. The CDR3 nucleotides read TGTGCCAGCAGCTTAGTTGGGATCTACGAGCAGTACTTC. It yields the protein CASSLVGIYEQYF.

A note on this clone: Other DNA sequences in the sample encode the same CDR3. The J gene is TRBJ1-1, the V gene TRBV6-5; D ambiguous. Germline CDR1 reads MNHEY; CDR2 reads SVGAGI. The CDR3 is 14 amino acids. With 0 bases removed from V and 2 bases from J, the gap between germline ends came to 7 bases. This chain's CDR3 is CASSYSGRNTEAFF. CDR3 in DNA: TGTGCCAGCAGTTACTCGGGCAGAAACACTGAAGCTTTCTTT.

This clone was detected once. One end of the junction fails to match germline, which may point to a read error. The chain recombines TRBV30 with TRBJ2-2; a possible D gene is TRBD2 (6 bases). Germline loops: CDR1 GTSNPN, CDR2 SVGIG (reference sequence). The CDR3 contains 12 residues. Here the CDR3 DNA reads TGCGGGGGTCGGAGGGACACCGGGGAGCTGTTTTTT. Translating gives CGGRRDTGELFF. Combining the CDR3 with reference TRBV30 and TRBJ2-2 gives the whole variable domain SQTIHQWPATLVQPVGSPLSLECTVEGTSNPNLYWYRQAAGRGLQLLFYSVGIGQISSEVPQNLSASRPQDRQFILSSKKLLLSDSGFYLCGGRRDTGELFFGEGSRLTVL.

Only a few counts were recorded for this clone. The chain's CDR3 is CASSNGRTSGGSSYNEQFF. The CDR3 DNA follows: TGTGCCAGCAGCAATGGGCGGACTAGCGGGGGTAGCTCCTACAATGAGCAGTTCTTC. The chain is built from TRBV21-1 and TRBJ2-1; TRBD2, the table's D call, lacks a check against the DNA. TRBV21-1 is a listed pseudogene. The CDR3 runs 19 residues.

A note on this clone: The sample holds other DNA sequences that translate to the same CDR3. The chain links TRBV7-2 to TRBJ2-3; D is uncertain. Trimming left V 3 bases short and J 0 bases short, with 7 bases between. The germline V gene encodes CDR1 SGHTA and CDR2 FQGNSA. The CDR3 consists of 14 residues. CDR3 residues: CASSFGSSTDTQYF. As DNA, the CDR3 is TGTGCCAGCAGCTTCGGTAGCAGCACAGATACGCAGTATTTT.

This chain connects TRBV7-8 to TRBJ1-2; D is unresolved. This CDR3 comprises 13 residues. V was cut by 0 bases and J by 10 bases, with 12 bases left in between. Germline-derived CDR1 and CDR2 are SGHVS and FQNEAQ. In DNA form, the CDR3 reads TGTGCCAGCAGCTTAGCGAGGCAGGCTCCCTACACCTTC. Translation gives CASSLARQAPYTF.

On this clone itself: At one of its ends the junction is not consistent with the germline gene, which may arise from a read error. The J gene is TRBJ2-7, the V gene TRBV10-2, with D perhaps being TRBD1 or TRBD2 (7 bases each). The CDR3 spans 12 residues. Germline CDR1 WSHSY, CDR2 SAAADI. CDR3 loop: CASSDPTGRGFF. CDR3 nucleotide sequence: TGCGCCAGCAGTGACCCGACAGGGAGGGGGTTCTTC.

The chain has TRBV7-2 and TRBJ2-1; 11 bases agree with TRBD2. CDR3 length: 15 amino acids. Germline assignment: CDR1 SGHTA and CDR2 FQGNSA. V shed 7 bases and J 4 bases; nucleotides not matched to a gene: 6. Here the CDR3 DNA reads TGTGCCAGCACCATGACTAGCGGGACTTACAATGAGCAGTTCTTC. It codes for CASTMTSGTYNEQFF.